A single sample gave rise to the 8 T cell receptor beta chains below, sequenced in a study of blood T cell repertoires in COVID-19. Sequencing was performed with immunoSEQ multiplex PCR; in TCRdb, only in-frame clones are kept and a portion is missing. Of 100,000 or so clones in the sample, roughly 77% are singletons; the top ten hold more than 20%. Input material: peripheral blood. These receptors came from a human donor in a cohort sampled during active COVID-19.

The V and J genes are TRBV7-9 and TRBJ2-1; possibly TRBD2 for D (6 bases). Deletions cut 6 bases from V and 7 bases from J, with 22 bases between. This CDR3 comprises 16 residues. CDR1 SEHNR and CDR2 FQNEAQ come from the germline V gene (reference sequence). The CDR3 nucleotides read TGTGCCAGCAGACCACCCCTGGGCGGGGCCCCTAATGAGCAGTTCTTC. This sequence encodes CASRPPLGGAPNEQFF.

The rearrangement links TRBV5-5 to TRBJ2-5; TRBD1 is a possible D gene (7 bases). CDR1 SGHKS and CDR2 YYEKEE come from the germline V gene (reference sequence). The CDR3 contains 14 residues. V was trimmed by 4 bases and J by 5 bases, leaving 15 bases between them. The CDR3 bases are TGTGCCAGCAGCCCAACGACAGGGAGGGAGACCCAGTACTTC. It is translated as CASSPTTGRETQYF. Full variable domain (rest looked up from reference TRBV5-5 and TRBJ2-5): DAGVTQSPTHLIKTRGQQVTLRCSPISGHKSVSWYQQVLGQGPQFIFQYYEKEERGRGNFPDRFSARQFPNYSSELNVNALLLGDSALYLCASSPTTGRETQYFGPGTRLLVL.

The genes are TRBV19 and TRBJ1-5, with 8 positions matching TRBD1. CDR1 LNHDA and CDR2 SQIVND come from the germline V gene (reference sequence). This CDR3 has 15 amino acids. The ends lost 1 base at V and 6 bases at J; junction bases unmatched: 5. CDR3 in amino acids: CASSIGAGGGQPQHF. The CDR3 bases are TGTGCCAGTAGTATAGGGGCAGGGGGCGGTCAGCCCCAGCATTTT.

The rearrangement joins TRBV4-1 to TRBJ2-1, with 10 bases that match TRBD1. The ends lost 1 base at V and 7 bases at J; junction bases unmatched: 4. Germline CDR1 reads MGHRA; CDR2 reads YSYEKL. CDR3 size: 15 residues. Here the CDR3 DNA reads TGCGCCAGCAGCCAAGGACAGGGGGCATGGAATGAGCAGTTCTTC. It encodes CASSQGQGAWNEQFF.

V and J are TRBV7-2 and TRBJ2-7; D is unclear. This CDR3 is 13 amino acids long. Germline V gene sequence: CDR1 SGHTA, CDR2 FQGNSA. V was clipped by 1 base and J by 4 bases, with 8 bases between them. The CDR3 loop reads CASSLVASYEQYF. As DNA, the CDR3 is TGTGCCAGCAGCTTAGTGGCTAGTTACGAGCAGTACTTC.

This clone was seen a single time. For the CDR3, the DNA is TGTGCCAGCAAGCGGGAGGGCCTTGACAATGAGCAGTTCTTC. Translated, it gives CASKREGLDNEQFF. The chain links TRBV6-4 to TRBJ2-1, with TRBD2 identical over 10 bases. From germline, CDR1 is MRHNA and CDR2 SNTAGT. The CDR3 extends over 14 amino acids. Losses at the gene ends were 7 bases for V and 5 bases for J; bases not matched to a gene: 5.

The rearrangement uses TRBV10-3 and TRBJ2-3; TRBD2 aligns across 9 bases. This CDR3 is 15 amino acids long. Germline lookup yields CDR1 ENHRY and CDR2 SYGVKD. The V gene end was trimmed by 3 bases and the J gene end by 5 bases; junction bases not matched to a gene: 6. CDR3: CAISDLAGSLDTQYF. In DNA form, the CDR3 reads TGTGCCATCAGTGATCTAGCGGGATCCTTAGATACGCAGTATTTT.

This chain joins TRBV6-5 and TRBJ2-3; 7 nucleotides agree with TRBD2. V lost 2 bases to trimming and J lost 0 bases; unmatched junction nucleotides: 2. Germline lookup yields CDR1 MNHEY and CDR2 SVGAGI. The CDR3 is made up of 15 amino acids. CDR3 amino acids: CASSYGAGSTDTQYF. CDR3 coding DNA: TGTGCCAGCAGTTACGGAGCGGGAAGCACAGATACGCAGTATTTT.